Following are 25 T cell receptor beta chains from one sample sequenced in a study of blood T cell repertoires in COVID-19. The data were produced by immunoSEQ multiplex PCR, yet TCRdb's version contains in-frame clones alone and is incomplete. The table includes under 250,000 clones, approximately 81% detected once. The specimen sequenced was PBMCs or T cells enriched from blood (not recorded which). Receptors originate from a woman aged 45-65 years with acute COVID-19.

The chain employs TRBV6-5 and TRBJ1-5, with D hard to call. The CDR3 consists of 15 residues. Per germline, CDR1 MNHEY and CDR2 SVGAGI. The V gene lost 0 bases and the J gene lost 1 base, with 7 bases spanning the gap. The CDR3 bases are TGTGCCAGCAGTTACTCGGGAGAAAGCAATCAGCCCCAGCATTTT. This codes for CASSYSGESNQPQHF.

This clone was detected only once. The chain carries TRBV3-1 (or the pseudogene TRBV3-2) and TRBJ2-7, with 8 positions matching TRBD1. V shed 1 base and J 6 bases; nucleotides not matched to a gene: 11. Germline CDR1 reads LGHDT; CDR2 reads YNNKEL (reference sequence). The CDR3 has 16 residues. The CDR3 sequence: CASSQAGQVWGGEQYF. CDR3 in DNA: TGTGCCAGCAGCCAAGCGGGACAGGTCTGGGGAGGCGAGCAGTACTTC.

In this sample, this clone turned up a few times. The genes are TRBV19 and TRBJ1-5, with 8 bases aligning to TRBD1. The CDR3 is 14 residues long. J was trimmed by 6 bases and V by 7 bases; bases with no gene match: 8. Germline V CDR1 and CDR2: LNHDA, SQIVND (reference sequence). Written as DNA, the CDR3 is TGTGCCAGTACCCAGGGGGCAAGAAGTCAGCCCCAGCATTTT. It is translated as CASTQGARSQPQHF. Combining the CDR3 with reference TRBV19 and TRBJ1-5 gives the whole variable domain DGGITQSPKYLFRKEGQNVTLSCEQNLNHDAMYWYRQDPGQGLRLIYYSQIVNDFQKGDIAEGYSVSREKKESFPLTVTSAQKNPTAFYLCASTQGARSQPQHFGDGTRLSIL.

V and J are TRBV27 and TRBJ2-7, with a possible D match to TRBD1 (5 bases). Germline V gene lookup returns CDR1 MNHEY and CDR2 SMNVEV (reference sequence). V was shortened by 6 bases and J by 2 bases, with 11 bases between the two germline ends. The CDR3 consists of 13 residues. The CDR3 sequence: CASRTVAAYEQYF. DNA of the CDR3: TGTGCCAGCAGGACAGTAGCTGCCTACGAGCAGTACTTC.

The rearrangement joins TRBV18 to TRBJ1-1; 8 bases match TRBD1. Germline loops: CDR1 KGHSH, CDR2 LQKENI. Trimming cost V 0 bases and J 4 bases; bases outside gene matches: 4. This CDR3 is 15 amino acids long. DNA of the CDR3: TGTGCCAGCTCACCACCGTCAGGGGGCAGCACTGAAGCTTTCTTT. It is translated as CASSPPSGGSTEAFF.

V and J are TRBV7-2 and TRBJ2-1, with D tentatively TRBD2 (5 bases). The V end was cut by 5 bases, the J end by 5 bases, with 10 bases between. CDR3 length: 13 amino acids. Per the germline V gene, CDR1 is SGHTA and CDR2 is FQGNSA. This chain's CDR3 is CASSPPGNNEQFF. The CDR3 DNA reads TGTGCCAGCAGCCCGCCCGGGAACAATGAGCAGTTCTTC.

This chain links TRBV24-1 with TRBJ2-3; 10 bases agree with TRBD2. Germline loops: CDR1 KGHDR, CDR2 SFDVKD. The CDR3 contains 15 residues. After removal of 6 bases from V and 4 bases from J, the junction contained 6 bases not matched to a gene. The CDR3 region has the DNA TGTGCCACCAGTCCTTACAGCGGGAGGGCAGATACGCAGTATTTT. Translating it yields CATSPYSGRADTQYF.

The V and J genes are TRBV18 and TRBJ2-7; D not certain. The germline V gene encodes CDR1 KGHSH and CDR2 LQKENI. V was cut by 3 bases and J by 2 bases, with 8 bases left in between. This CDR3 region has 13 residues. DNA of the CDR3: TGTGCCAGCTCACCGGGCAGAACCTACGAGCAGTACTTC. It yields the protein CASSPGRTYEQYF.

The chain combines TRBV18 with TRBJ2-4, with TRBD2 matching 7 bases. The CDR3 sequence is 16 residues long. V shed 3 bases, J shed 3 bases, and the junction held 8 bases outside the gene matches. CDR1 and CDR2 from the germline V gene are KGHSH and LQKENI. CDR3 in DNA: TGTGCCAGCTCACCCCCGATGGCTAGCGGCAAAAACATTCAGTACTTC. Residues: CASSPPMASGKNIQYF.

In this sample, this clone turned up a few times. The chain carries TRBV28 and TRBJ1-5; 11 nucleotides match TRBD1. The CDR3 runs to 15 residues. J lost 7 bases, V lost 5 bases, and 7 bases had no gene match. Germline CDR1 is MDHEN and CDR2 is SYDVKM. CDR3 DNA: TGTGCCAGCAGTCCCCGGACAGGGGGCTTACAGCCCCAGCATTTT. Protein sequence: CASSPRTGGLQPQHF.

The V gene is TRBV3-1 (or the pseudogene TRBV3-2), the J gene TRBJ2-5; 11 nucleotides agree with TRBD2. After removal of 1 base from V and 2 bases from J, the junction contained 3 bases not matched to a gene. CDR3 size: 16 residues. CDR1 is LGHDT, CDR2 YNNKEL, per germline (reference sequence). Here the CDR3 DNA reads TGTGCCAGCAGCCAAGGTAGCGGGGGGGGACAAGAGACCCAGTACTTC. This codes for CASSQGSGGGQETQYF.

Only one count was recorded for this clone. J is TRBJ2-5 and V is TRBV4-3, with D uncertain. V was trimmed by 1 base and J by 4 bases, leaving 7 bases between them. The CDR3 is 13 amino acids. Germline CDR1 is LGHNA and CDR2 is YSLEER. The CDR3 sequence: CASSQVQSETQYF. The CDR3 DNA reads TGCGCCAGCAGCCAAGTTCAGTCAGAGACCCAGTACTTC.

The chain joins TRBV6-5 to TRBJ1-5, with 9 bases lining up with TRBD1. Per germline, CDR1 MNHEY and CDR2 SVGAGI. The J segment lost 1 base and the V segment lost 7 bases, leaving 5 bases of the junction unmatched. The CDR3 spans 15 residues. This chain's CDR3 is CASITGTGSNQPQHF. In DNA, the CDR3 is TGTGCCAGCATTACCGGGACAGGGAGCAATCAGCCCCAGCATTTT.

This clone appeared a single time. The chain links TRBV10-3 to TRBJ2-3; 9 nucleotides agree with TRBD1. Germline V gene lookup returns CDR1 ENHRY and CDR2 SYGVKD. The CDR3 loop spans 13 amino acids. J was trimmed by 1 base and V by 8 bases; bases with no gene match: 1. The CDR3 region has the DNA TGTGCCATCCGGACAGGGGGCACAGATACGCAGTATTTT. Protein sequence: CAIRTGGTDTQYF.

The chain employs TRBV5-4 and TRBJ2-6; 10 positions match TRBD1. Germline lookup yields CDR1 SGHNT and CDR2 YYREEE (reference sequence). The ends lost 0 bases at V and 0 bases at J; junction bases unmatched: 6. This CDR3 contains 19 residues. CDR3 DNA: TGTGCCAGCAGCTTGGGAGGATGGACAGGGGGCTCTGGGGCCAACGTCCTGACTTTC. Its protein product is CASSLGGWTGGSGANVLTF.

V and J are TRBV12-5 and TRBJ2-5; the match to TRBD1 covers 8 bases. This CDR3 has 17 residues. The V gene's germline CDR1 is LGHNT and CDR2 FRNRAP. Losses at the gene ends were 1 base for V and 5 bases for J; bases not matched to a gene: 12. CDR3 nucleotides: TGTGCTAGTGGTTTGGGCAGTACAGGGGGGCAGGGGGAGACCCAGTACTTC. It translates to CASGLGSTGGQGETQYF. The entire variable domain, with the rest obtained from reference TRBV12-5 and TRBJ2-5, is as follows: DARVTQTPRHKVTEMGQEVTMRCQPILGHNTVFWYRQTMMQGLELLAYFRNRAPLDDSGMPKDRFSAEMPDATLATLKIQPSEPRDSAVYFCASGLGSTGGQGETQYFGPGTRLLVL.

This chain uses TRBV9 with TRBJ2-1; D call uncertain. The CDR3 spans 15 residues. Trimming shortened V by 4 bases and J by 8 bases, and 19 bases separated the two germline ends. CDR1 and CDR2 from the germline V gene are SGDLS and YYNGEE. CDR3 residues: CASSLDAALGDEQFF. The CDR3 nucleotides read TGTGCCAGCAGCTTAGACGCAGCGCTAGGCGATGAGCAGTTCTTC.

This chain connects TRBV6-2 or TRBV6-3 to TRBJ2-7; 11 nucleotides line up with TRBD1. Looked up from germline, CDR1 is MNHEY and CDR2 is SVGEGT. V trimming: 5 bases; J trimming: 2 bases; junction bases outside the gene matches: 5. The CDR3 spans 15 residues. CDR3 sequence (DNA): TGTGCCAGCAGTGGACCGGGACAGGGGGCCTACGAGCAGTACTTC. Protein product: CASSGPGQGAYEQYF.

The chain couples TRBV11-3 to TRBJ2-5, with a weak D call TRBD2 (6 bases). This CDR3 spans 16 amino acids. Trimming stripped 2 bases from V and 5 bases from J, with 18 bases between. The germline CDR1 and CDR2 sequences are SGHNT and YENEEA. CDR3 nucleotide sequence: TGTGCCAGCAGCTTAAGGTCCGATGGAGGGTCGGAGACCCAGTACTTC. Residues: CASSLRSDGGSETQYF.

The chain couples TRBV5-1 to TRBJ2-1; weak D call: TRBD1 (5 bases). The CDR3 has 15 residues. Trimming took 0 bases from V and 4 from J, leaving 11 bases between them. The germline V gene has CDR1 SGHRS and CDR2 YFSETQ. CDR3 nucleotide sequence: TGCGCCAGCAGCTTGGAGGGGCCGTATTACAATGAGCAGTTCTTC. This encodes CASSLEGPYYNEQFF. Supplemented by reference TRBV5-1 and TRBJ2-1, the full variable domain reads KAGVTQTPRYLIKTRGQQVTLSCSPISGHRSVSWYQQTPGQGLQFLFEYFSETQRNKGNFPGRFSGRQFSNSRSEMNVSTLELGDSALYLCASSLEGPYYNEQFFGPGTRLTVL.

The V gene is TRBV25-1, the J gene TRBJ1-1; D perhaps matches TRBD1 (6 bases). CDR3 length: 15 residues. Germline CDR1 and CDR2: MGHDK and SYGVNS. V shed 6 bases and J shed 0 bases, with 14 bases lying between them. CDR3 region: CASRVDSYMNTEAFF. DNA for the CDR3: TGTGCCAGCAGGGTGGACAGCTACATGAACACTGAAGCTTTCTTT.

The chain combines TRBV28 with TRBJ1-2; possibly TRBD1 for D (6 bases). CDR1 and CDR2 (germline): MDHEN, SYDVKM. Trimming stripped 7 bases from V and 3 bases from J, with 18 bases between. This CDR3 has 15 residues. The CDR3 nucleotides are TGTGCCAGCATCCAAGGGGGAACACCCTACTATGGCTACACCTTC. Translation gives CASIQGGTPYYGYTF.

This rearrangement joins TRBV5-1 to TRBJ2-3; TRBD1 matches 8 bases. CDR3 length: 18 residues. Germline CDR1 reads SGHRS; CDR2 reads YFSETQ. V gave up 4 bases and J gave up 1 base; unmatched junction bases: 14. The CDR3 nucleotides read TGCGCCAGCAGCAGGGGGACAGGTCCATCCTCGGGCACAGATACGCAGTATTTT. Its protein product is CASSRGTGPSSGTDTQYF. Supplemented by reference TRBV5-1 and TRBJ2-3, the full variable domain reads KAGVTQTPRYLIKTRGQQVTLSCSPISGHRSVSWYQQTPGQGLQFLFEYFSETQRNKGNFPGRFSGRQFSNSRSEMNVSTLELGDSALYLCASSRGTGPSSGTDTQYFGPGTRLTVL.

In DNA, the CDR3 is TGTGCCAGCCGGTCAGGGGGCACCTACGAGCAGTACTTC. It translates to CASRSGGTYEQYF. The chain joins TRBV2 to TRBJ2-7; 8 nucleotides match TRBD1. Per the germline V gene, CDR1 is SNHLY and CDR2 is FYNNEI. The trim removed 8 bases at V and 2 bases at J, leaving 5 bases unmatched. The CDR3 length is 13 residues.

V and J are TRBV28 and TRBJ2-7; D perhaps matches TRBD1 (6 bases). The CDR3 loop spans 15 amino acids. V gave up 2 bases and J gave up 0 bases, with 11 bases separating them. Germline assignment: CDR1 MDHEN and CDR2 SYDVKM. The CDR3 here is CASSLRGQNSYEQYF. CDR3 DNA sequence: TGTGCCAGCAGTTTACGGGGACAAAACTCCTACGAGCAGTACTTC. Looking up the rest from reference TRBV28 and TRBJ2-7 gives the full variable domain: DVKVTQSSRYLVKRTGEKVFLECVQDMDHENMFWYRQDPGLGLRLIYFSYDVKMKEKGDIPEGYSVSREKKERFSLILESASTNQTSMYLCASSLRGQNSYEQYFGPGTRLTVT.